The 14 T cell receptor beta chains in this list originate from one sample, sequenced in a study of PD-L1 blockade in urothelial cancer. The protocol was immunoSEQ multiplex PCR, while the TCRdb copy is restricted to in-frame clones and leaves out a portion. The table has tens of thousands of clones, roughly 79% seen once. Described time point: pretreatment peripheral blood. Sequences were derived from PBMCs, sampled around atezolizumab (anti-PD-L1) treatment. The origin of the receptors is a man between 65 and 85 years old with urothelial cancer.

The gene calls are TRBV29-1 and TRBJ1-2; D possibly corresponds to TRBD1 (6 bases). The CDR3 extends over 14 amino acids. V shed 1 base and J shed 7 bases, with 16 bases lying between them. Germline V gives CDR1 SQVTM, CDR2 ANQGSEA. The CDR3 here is CSVEVGRSRGGYTF. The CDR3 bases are TGCAGCGTTGAAGTGGGCAGGTCCAGGGGTGGCTACACCTTC.

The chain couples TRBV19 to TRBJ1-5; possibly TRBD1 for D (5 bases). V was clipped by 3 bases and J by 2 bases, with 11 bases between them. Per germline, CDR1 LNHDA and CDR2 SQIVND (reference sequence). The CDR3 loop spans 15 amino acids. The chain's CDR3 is CASSIGGTGNQPQHF. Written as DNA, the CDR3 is TGTGCCAGTAGTATCGGGGGGACGGGCAATCAGCCCCAGCATTTT.

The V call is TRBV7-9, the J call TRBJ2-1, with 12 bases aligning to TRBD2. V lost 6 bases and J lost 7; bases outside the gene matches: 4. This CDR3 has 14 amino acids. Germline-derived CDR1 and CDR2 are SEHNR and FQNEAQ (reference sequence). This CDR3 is CASSSTSGGNEQFF. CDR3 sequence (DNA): TGTGCCAGCAGTTCGACTAGCGGGGGTAATGAGCAGTTCTTC.

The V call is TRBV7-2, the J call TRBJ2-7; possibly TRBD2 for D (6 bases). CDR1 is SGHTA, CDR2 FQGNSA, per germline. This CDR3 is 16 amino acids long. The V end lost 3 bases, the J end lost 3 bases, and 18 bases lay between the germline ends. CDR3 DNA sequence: TGTGCCAGCAGCTTCCACGGCGGGGAGCTGAACTACGAGCAGTACTTC. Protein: CASSFHGGELNYEQYF.

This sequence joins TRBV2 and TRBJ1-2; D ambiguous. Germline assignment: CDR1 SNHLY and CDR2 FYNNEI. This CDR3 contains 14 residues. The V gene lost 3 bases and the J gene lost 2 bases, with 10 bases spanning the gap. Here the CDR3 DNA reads TGTGCCAGCAGTGATAACGGTTTAAACTATGGCTACACCTTC. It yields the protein CASSDNGLNYGYTF.

CDR3 in amino acids: CASSVIQGTEAFF. DNA for the CDR3: TGTGCCAGCAGCGTAATACAGGGGACTGAAGCTTTCTTT. The chain has TRBV9 and TRBJ1-1; 7 bases are a match to TRBD1. This CDR3 has 13 residues. Losses at the gene ends were 1 base for V and 5 bases for J; bases not matched to a gene: 2. Germline loops: CDR1 SGDLS, CDR2 YYNGEE.

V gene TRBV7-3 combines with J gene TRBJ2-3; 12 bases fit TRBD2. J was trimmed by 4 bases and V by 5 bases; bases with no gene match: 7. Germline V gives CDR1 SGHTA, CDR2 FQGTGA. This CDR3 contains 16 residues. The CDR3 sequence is CASSPRTSGAADTQYF. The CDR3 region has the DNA TGTGCCAGCAGCCCTCGGACTAGCGGGGCTGCAGATACGCAGTATTTT.

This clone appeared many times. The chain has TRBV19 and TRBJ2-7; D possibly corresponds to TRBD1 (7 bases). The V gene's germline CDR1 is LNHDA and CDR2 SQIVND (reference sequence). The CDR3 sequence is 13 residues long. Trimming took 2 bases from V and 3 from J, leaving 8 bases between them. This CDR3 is CASSIQGGYEQYF. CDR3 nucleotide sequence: TGTGCCAGTAGTATACAGGGGGGCTACGAGCAGTACTTC.

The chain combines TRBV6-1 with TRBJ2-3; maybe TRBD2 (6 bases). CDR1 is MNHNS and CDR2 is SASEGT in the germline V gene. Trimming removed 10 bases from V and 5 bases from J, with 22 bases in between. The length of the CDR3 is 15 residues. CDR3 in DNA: TGTGCCACCAACCGGGGGACGGTTCGAGGAGATACGCAGTATTTT. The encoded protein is CATNRGTVRGDTQYF.

The CDR3: CSVERGVDEAFF. The CDR3 DNA reads as TGCAGCGTTGAACGGGGGGTGGATGAAGCTTTCTTT. The V call is TRBV29-1, the J call TRBJ1-1, with D perhaps TRBD1 (5 bases). This CDR3 is 12 amino acids long. The V gene's germline CDR1 is SQVTM and CDR2 ANQGSEA. The V and J ends lost 2 bases and 7 bases respectively, with 11 bases between them. Full variable domain (outside the CDR3, taken from reference TRBV29-1 and TRBJ1-1): SAVISQKPSRDICQRGTSLTIQCQVDSQVTMMFWYRQQPGQSLTLIATANQGSEATYESGFVIDKFPISRPNLTFSTLTVSNMSPEDSSIYLCSVERGVDEAFFGQGTRLTVV.

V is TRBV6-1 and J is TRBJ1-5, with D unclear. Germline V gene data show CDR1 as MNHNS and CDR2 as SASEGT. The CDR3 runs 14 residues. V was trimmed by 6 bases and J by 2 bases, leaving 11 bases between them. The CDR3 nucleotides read TGTGCCAGCAGCGTCTCCGGGGGCAATCAGCCCCAGCATTTT. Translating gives CASSVSGGNQPQHF.

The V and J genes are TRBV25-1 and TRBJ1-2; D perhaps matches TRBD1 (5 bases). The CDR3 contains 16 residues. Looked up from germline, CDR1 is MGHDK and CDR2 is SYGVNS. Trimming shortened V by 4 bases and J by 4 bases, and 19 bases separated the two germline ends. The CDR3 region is CASSGGSTGGIYGYTF. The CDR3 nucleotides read TGTGCCAGCAGTGGAGGATCTACGGGGGGAATCTATGGCTACACCTTC.

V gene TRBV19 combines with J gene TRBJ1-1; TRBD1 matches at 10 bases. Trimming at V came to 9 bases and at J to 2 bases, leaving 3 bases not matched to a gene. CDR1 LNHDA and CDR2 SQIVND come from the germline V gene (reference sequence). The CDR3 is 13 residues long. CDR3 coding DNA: TGTGCCAGCGGACAGGGGGTAAACACTGAAGCTTTCTTT. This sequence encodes CASGQGVNTEAFF.

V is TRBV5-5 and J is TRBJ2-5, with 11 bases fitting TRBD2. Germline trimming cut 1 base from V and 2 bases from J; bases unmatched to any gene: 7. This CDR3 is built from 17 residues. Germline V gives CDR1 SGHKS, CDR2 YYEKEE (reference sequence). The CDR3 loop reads CASSLLLAGATQETQYF. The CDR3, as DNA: TGTGCCAGCAGCTTGTTACTAGCGGGGGCCACACAAGAGACCCAGTACTTC.